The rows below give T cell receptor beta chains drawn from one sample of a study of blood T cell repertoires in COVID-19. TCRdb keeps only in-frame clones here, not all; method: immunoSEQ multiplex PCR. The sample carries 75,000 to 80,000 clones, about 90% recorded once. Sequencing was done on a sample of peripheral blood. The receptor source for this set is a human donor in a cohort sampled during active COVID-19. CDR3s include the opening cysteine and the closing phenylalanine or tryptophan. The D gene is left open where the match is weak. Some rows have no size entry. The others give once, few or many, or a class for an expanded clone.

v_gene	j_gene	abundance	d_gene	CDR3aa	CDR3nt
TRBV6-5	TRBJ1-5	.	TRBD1	CASSYSSDRDQPQHF	TGTGCCAGCAGTTACTCGTCGGACAGGGATCAGCCCCAGCATTTT
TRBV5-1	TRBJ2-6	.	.	CASSPGLFSGANVLTF	TGCGCCAGCAGCCCCGGACTGTTTTCTGGGGCCAACGTCCTGACTTTC
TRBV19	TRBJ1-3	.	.	CASSIGQGSGNTIYF	TGTGCCAGTAGTATTGGGCAGGGATCTGGAAACACCATATATTTT
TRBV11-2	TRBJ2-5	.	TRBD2	CASSSGGTSGILGETQYF	TGTGCCAGCAGCTCTGGGGGGACTAGCGGGATTTTAGGAGAGACCCAGTACTTC
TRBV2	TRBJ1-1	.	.	CASTREGNTEAFF	TGTGCCAGCACGCGGGAGGGGAACACTGAAGCTTTCTTT
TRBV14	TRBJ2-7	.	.	CASSRARYEQYF	TGTGCCAGCAGCCGCGCACGCTACGAGCAGTACTTC
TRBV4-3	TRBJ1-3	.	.	CASSPPGSGNTIYF	TGCGCCAGCAGCCCCCCCGGCTCTGGAAACACCATATATTTT
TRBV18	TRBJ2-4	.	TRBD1	CASSPDRGWSAAKNIQYF	TGTGCCAGCTCACCTGACAGGGGCTGGTCTGCGGCCAAAAACATTCAGTACTTC
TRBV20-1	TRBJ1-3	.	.	CSASLPGMGIGNTIYF	TGCAGTGCTAGTCTGCCCGGTATGGGCATTGGAAACACCATATATTTT
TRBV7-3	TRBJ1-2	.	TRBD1	CASSLDGTASNYGYTF	TGTGCCAGCAGCTTAGACGGGACAGCCTCTAACTATGGCTACACCTTC
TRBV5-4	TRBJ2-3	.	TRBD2	CASSLNRGGSTDTQYF	TGTGCCAGCAGCTTAAATCGGGGGGGGAGCACAGATACGCAGTATTTT
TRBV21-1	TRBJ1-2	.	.	CASTRMGRGHRIYGYTF	TGTGCCAGCACGAGGATGGGTAGGGGACACAGAATCTATGGCTACACCTTC
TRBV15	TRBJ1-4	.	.	CATSRQGFREKLFF	TGTGCCACCAGCAGACAGGGCTTTCGAGAAAAACTGTTTTTT
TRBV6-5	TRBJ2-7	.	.	CASRQGTATYEQYF	TGTGCCAGCAGGCAGGGGACGGCAACCTACGAGCAGTACTTC
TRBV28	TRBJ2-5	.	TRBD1	CASTFRGLETQYF	TGTGCCAGCACCTTCAGGGGGCTGGAGACCCAGTACTTC
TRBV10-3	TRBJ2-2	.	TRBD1	CAAGTANTGELFF	TGTGCCGCCGGGACAGCGAACACCGGGGAGCTGTTTTTT
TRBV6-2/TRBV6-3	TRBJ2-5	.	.	CASSYDAGSSETQYF	TGTGCCAGCAGTTACGATGCGGGGTCATCGGAGACCCAGTACTTC
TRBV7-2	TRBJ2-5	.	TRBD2	CASSGSGGALETQYF	TGTGCCAGCAGCGGTAGCGGGGGGGCTTTAGAGACCCAGTACTTC
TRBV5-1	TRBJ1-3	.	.	CASSLAGTRFGNTIYF	TGCGCCAGCAGCTTGGCCGGGACAAGGTTTGGAAACACCATATATTTT
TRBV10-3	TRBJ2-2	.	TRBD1	CAISGQGASNTGELFF	TGTGCCATCAGTGGACAGGGGGCCTCGAACACCGGGGAGCTGTTTTTT
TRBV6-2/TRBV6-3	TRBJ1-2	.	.	CASSYRPQGYGYTF	TGTGCCAGCAGTTACCGGCCACAGGGCTATGGCTACACCTTC
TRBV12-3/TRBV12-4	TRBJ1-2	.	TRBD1	CASRTTGYAGYTF	TGTGCCAGCAGGACGACAGGGTATGCTGGCTACACCTTC
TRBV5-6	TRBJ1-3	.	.	CASSSRQGNTIYF	TGTGCCAGCAGCTCTCGACAGGGAAACACCATATATTTT
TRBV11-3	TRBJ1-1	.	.	CASSLNGAMNTEAFF	TGTGCCAGCAGCTTAAACGGAGCAATGAACACTGAAGCTTTCTTT
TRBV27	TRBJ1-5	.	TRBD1	CASSPGQGSNQPQHF	TGTGCCAGCAGTCCGGGACAGGGTAGCAATCAGCCCCAGCATTTT
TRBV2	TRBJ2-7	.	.	CASSASWGDFSYEQYF	TGTGCCAGCAGTGCTTCGTGGGGGGACTTCTCCTACGAGCAGTACTTC
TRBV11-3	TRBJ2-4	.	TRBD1	CASSTRTGVLAKNIQYF	TGTGCCAGCAGCACCCGGACAGGCGTGCTAGCCAAAAACATTCAGTACTTC
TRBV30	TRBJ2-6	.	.	CAMGASGANVLTF	TGTGCTATGGGGGCCTCTGGGGCCAACGTCCTGACTTTC
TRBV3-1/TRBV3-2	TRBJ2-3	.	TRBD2	CASSPTGGPDTQYF	TGTGCCAGCAGCCCGACGGGGGGGCCAGATACGCAGTATTTT
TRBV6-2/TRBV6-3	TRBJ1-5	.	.	CASSPSFGGGYQPQHF	TGTGCCAGCAGTCCCTCCTTTGGGGGCGGTTATCAGCCCCAGCATTTT
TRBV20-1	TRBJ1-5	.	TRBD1	CSAREGTGVTF	TGCAGTGCTAGGGAAGGAACAGGGGTAACTTTT
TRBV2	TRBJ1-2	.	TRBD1	CASILRTGSYGYTF	TGTGCCAGCATTCTCAGGACAGGGTCCTATGGCTACACCTTC
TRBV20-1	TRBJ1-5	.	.	CSASRDQGSNQPQHF	TGCAGTGCTAGTCGGGATCAGGGGTCCAATCAGCCCCAGCATTTT
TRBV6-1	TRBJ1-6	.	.	CASSARLSSYNSPLHF	TGTGCCAGCAGTGCCCGCTTGAGCTCCTATAATTCACCCCTCCACTTT
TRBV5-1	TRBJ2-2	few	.	CASSLLGPDTGELFF	TGCGCCAGCAGCTTGCTAGGTCCGGACACCGGGGAGCTGTTTTTT
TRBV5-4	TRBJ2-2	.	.	CAGARSQSARELFF	TGTGCCGGAGCTCGTAGCCAGTCTGCCCGGGAGCTGTTTTTT
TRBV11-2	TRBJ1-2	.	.	CASSYREGLSGYTF	TGTGCCAGCAGCTATAGGGAGGGGCTTAGTGGCTACACCTTC
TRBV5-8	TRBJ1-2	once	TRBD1	CASSIRDRYGYTF	TGTGCCAGCAGCATCCGGGACAGATATGGCTACACCTTC
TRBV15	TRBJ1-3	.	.	CATSGGRNTIYF	TGTGCCACCAGCGGAGGGAGGAACACCATATATTTT
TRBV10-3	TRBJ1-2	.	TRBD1	CATGQGVGYTF	TGTGCCACCGGACAGGGGGTCGGCTACACCTTC
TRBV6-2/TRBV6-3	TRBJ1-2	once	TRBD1	CASSDRGQGHYGYTF	TGTGCCAGCAGTGACCGAGGACAGGGGCACTATGGCTACACCTTC
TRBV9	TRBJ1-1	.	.	CASSVEPLSQAGTEAFF	TGTGCCAGCAGCGTAGAGCCCCTAAGTCAGGCGGGGACTGAAGCTTTCTTT
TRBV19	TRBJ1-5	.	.	CASSAQGNQPQHF	TGTGCCAGTAGTGCCCAGGGGAATCAGCCCCAGCATTTT
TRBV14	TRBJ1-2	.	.	CASSQEGTPPYGYTF	TGTGCCAGCAGCCAAGAAGGGACACCCCCATATGGCTACACCTTC
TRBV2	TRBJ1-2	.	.	CASSELPVDYGYTF	TGTGCCAGCAGTGAACTTCCGGTTGACTATGGCTACACCTTC
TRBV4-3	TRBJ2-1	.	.	CASSPEIGGLRNEQFF	TGCGCCAGCAGCCCCGAAATCGGGGGGCTAAGGAATGAGCAGTTCTTC
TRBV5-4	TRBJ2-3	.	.	CASSQQGRVRDTQYF	TGTGCCAGCAGCCAACAGGGTCGAGTTAGAGATACGCAGTATTTT
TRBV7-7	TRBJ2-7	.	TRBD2	CASSLGLAGKNYEQYF	TGTGCCAGCAGCCTGGGACTAGCGGGGAAGAACTACGAGCAGTACTTC